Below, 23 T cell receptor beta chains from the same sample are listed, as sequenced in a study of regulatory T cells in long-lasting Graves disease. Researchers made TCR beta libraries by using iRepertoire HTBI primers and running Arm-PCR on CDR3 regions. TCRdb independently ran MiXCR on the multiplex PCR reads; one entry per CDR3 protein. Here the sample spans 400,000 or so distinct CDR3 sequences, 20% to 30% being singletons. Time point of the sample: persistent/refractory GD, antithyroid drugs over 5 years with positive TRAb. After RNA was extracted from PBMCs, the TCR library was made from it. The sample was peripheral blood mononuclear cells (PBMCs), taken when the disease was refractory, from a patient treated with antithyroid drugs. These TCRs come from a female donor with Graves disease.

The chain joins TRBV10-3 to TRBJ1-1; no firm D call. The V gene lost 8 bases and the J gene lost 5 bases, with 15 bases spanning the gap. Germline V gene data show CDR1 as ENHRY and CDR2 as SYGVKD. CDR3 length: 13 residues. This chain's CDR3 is CAILAGVGTEAFF. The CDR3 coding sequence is TGTGCCATCCTGGCCGGGGTAGGGACTGAAGCTTTCTTT.

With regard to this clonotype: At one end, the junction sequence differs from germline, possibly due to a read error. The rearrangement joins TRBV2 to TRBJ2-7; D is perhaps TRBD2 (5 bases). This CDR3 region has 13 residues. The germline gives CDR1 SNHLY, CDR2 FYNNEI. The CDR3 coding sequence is TGTGCCAGCTCCGGACTCCTCGCCTACGGGCAGTACTTC. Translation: CASSGLLAYGQYF.

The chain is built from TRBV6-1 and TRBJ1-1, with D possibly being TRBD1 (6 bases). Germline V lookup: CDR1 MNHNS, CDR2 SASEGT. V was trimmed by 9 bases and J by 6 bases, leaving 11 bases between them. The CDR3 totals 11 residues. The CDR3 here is CASNGQSEAFF. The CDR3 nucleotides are TGTGCCAGTAACGGACAGTCTGAAGCTTTCTTT.

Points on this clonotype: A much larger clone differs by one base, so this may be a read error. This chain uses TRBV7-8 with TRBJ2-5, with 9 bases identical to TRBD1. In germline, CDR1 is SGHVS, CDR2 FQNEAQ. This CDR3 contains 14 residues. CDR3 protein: CASSSTGGGETQHF. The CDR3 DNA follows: TGTGCCAGCAGCTCTACAGGGGGCGGGGAGACCCAGCACTTC.

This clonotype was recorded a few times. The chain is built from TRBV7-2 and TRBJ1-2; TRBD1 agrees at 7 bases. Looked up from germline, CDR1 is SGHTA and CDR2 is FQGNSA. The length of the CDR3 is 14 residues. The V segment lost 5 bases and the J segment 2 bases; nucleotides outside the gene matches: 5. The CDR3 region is CASSADRANYGYTF. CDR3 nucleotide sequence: TGTGCCAGCAGCGCCGACAGGGCGAACTATGGCTACACCTTC.

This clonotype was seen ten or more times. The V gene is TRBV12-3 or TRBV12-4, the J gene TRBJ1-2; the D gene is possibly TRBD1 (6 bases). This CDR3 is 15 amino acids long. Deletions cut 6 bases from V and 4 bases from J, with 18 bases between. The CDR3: CASSQNRAPRYGYTF. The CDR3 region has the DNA TGTGCCAGCAGCCAAAACAGGGCTCCACGCTATGGCTACACCTTC.

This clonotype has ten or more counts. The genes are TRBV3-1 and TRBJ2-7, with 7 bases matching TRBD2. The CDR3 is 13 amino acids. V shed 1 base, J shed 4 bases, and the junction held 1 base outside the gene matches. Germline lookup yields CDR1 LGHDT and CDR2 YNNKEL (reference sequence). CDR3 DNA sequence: TGTGCCAGCAGCCAAGGGACTAGATACGAGCAGTACTTC. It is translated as CASSQGTRYEQYF.

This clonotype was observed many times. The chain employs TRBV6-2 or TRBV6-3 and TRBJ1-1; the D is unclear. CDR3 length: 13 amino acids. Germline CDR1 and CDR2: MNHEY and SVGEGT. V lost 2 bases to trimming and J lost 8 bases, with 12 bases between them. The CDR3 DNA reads TGTGCCAGCAGTTACGGGCACACGCGAGAAGCTTTCTTT. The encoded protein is CASSYGHTREAFF.

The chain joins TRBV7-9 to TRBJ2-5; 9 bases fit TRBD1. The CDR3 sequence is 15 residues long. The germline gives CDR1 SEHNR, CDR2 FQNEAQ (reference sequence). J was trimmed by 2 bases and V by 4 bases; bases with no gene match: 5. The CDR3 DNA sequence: TGTGCCAGCAGCTCTTACAGGGGGCGTCAAGAGACCCAGTACTTC. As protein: CASSSYRGRQETQYF.

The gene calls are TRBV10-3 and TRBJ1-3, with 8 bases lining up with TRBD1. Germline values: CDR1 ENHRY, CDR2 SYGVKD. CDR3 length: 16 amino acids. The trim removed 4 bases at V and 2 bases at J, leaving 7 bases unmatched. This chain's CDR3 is CAISAEGQVTGNTIYF. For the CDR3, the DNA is TGTGCCATCAGTGCTGAGGGACAGGTTACTGGAAACACCATATATTTT.

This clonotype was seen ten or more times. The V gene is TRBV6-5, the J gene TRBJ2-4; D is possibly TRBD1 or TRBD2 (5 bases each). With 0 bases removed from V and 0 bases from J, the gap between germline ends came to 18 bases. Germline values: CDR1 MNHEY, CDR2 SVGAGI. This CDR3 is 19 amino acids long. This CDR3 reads CASSYSDIGTGIAKNIQYF. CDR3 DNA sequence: TGTGCCAGCAGTTACTCGGATATTGGGACGGGGATAGCCAAAAACATTCAGTACTTC.

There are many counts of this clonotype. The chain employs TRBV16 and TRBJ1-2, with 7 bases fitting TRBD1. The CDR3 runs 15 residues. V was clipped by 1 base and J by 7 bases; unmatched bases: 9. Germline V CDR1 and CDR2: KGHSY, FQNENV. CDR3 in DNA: TGTGCCAGCAGCCAATTTACAGGGGAAAATGTTGGCTACACCTTC. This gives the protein CASSQFTGENVGYTF.

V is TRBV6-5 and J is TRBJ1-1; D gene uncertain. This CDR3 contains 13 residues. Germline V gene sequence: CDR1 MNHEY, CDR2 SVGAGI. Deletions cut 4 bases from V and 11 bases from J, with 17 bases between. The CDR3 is CASSSPGSPTAFF. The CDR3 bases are TGTGCCAGCAGTTCCCCGGGGTCCCCTACGGCTTTCTTT.

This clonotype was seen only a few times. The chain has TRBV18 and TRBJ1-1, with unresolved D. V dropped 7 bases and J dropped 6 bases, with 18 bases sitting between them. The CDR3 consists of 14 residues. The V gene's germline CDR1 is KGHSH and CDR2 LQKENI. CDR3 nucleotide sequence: TGTGCCAGCTTAGAAGAAGGTGGAAGGGCTGAAGCTTTCTTT. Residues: CASLEEGGRAEAFF.

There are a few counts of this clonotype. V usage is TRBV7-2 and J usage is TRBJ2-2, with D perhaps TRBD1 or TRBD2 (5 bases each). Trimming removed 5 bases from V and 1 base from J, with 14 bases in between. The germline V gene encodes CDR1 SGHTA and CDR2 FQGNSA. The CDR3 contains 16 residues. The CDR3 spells CASSGRGALNTGELFF. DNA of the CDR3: TGTGCCAGCAGCGGCCGAGGGGCCTTGAACACCGGGGAGCTGTTTTTT. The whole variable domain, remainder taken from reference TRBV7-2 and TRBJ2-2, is GAGVSQSPSNKVTEKGKDVELRCDPISGHTALYWYRQSLGQGLEFLIYFQGNSAPDKSGLPSDRFSAERTGGSVSTLTIQRTQQEDSAVYLCASSGRGALNTGELFFGEGSRLTVL.

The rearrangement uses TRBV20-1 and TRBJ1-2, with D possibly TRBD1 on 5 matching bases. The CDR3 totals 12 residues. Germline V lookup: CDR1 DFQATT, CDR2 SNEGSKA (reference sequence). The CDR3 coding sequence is TGCAGCCCTACCACAGGATTATATGGCTACACCTTC. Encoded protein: CSPTTGLYGYTF.

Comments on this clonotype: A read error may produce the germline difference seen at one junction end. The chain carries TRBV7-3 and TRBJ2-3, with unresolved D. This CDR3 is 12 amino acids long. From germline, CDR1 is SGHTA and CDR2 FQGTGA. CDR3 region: CASSLIPDTRYF. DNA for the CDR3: TGTGCCAGCAGCTTAATCCCAGATACGCGGTATTTT.

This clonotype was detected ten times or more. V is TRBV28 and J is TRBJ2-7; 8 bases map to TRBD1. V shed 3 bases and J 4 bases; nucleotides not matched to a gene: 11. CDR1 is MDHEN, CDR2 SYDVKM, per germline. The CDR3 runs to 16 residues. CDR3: CASSLDRDRSSYEQYF. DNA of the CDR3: TGTGCCAGCAGTTTGGATAGGGACAGGTCCTCATACGAGCAGTACTTC.

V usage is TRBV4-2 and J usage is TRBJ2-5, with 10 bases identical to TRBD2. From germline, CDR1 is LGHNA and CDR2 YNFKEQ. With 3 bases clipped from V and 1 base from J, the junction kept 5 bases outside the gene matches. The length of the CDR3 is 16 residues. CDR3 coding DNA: TGTGCCAGCAGCCATGCAACTAGCGGGATCCAAGAGACCCAGTACTTC. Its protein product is CASSHATSGIQETQYF.

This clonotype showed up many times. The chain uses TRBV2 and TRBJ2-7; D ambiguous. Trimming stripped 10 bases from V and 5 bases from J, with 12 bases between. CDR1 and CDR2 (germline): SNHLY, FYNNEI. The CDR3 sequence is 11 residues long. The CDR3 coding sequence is TGTGCCACCACATCCCAAAACGAGCAGTACTTC. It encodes CATTSQNEQYF.

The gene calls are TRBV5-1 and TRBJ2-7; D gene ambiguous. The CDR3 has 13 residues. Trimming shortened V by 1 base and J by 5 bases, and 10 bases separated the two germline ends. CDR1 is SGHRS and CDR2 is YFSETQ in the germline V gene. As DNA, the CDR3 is TGCGCCAGCAGCTTGTACGCTGTCGACGAGCAGTACTTC. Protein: CASSLYAVDEQYF.

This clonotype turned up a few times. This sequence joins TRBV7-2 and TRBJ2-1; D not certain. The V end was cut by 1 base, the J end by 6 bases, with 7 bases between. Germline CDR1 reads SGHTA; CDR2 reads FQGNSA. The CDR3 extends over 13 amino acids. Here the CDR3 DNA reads TGTGCCAGCAGCTTAGGTCCGAGCAATGAGCAGTTCTTC. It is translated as CASSLGPSNEQFF.

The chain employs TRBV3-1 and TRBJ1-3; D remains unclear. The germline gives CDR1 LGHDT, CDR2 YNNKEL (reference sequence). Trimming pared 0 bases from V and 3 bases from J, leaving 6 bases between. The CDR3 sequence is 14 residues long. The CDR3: CASSQDTRGNTIYF. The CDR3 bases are TGTGCCAGCAGCCAAGACACCCGTGGAAACACCATATATTTT.